The 15 T cell receptor beta chains presented below share a single source sample, sequenced in a study of T cell changes during pregnancy in multiple sclerosis. This table comes from immunoSEQ multiplex PCR, and its TCRdb copy is limited to in-frame clones, with some not included. This table has over 55,000 clones, just under 90% appearing once. Sequenced sample: peripheral blood from another person, used as feeder cells. All receptors derive from a human donor whose cells served as feeder cells for cultures in a pregnancy study.

The chain couples TRBV7-9 to TRBJ2-5, with D tentatively TRBD2 (6 bases). Looked up from germline, CDR1 is SEHNR and CDR2 is FQNEAQ (reference sequence). Trimming removed 8 bases from V and 7 bases from J, with 17 bases in between. The CDR3 loop spans 13 amino acids. CDR3 protein: CASGGLREGTQYF. CDR3 DNA sequence: TGTGCCAGCGGGGGACTGCGAGAAGGGACCCAGTACTTC.

This chain connects TRBV29-1 to TRBJ2-5, with 13 nucleotides matching TRBD2. Trimming removed 4 bases from V and 4 bases from J; junction bases left unmatched: 0. CDR1 is SQVTM and CDR2 is ANQGSEA in the germline V gene. This CDR3 is built from 13 residues. Here the CDR3 DNA reads TGCAGCGTTGGGACTAGCGGGGGAGAGACCCAGTACTTC. It encodes CSVGTSGGETQYF.

The V and J genes are TRBV27 and TRBJ2-1; possible D gene TRBD2, 5 bases. CDR3 size: 12 residues. Germline V lookup: CDR1 MNHEY, CDR2 SMNVEV (reference sequence). Trimming left V 7 bases short and J 9 bases short, with 13 bases between. The CDR3 DNA reads as TGTGCCAGCAATCGTCTCCGGGGTGAGCAGTTCTTC. Translation: CASNRLRGEQFF.

This clone came up a few times. V is TRBV5-8 and J is TRBJ1-2; no clear D. The CDR3 has 12 amino acids. V was cut by 0 bases and J by 9 bases, with 9 bases left in between. The germline V gene encodes CDR1 SGHTS and CDR2 YDEGEE. Here the CDR3 reads CASSLVTDSYTF. The CDR3 DNA reads TGTGCCAGCAGCTTGGTTACAGATAGCTACACCTTC. Complete variable domain (other parts from reference TRBV5-8 and TRBJ1-2): EAGVTQSPTHLIKTRGQQATLRCSPISGHTSVYWYQQALGLGLQFLLWYDEGEERNRGNFPPRFSGRQFPNYSSELNVNALELEDSALYLCASSLVTDSYTFGSGTRLTVV.

The chain combines TRBV19 with TRBJ2-1; 12 positions agree with TRBD2. This CDR3 is built from 16 residues. V was pared by 6 bases and J by 5 bases, with 8 bases of the junction left unmatched. Germline lookup yields CDR1 LNHDA and CDR2 SQIVND (reference sequence). CDR3 loop: CASRTTSGRANNEQFF. CDR3 DNA: TGTGCCAGTAGGACGACTAGCGGGAGAGCAAACAATGAGCAGTTCTTC.

This clone has just a few counts. The chain recombines TRBV7-3 with TRBJ1-6; no reliable D call. CDR1 and CDR2 from the germline V gene are SGHTA and FQGTGA. V was pared by 2 bases and J by 3 bases, with 2 bases between. The CDR3 runs 13 residues. DNA of the CDR3: TGTGCCAGCAGCTTAGGCTATAATTCACCCCTCCACTTT. It specifies CASSLGYNSPLHF.

A note on this clone: This specimen includes other DNA sequences encoding the same CDR3. J is TRBJ2-3 and V is TRBV9; tentative D call: TRBD2 (6 bases). Germline lookup yields CDR1 SGDLS and CDR2 YYNGEE. CDR3 length: 14 amino acids. V shed 2 bases and J shed 1 base, with 8 bases lying between them. The CDR3 region is CASSVIAGTDTQYF. In DNA, the CDR3 is TGTGCCAGCAGCGTGATAGCGGGCACAGATACGCAGTATTTT. Combining the CDR3 with reference TRBV9 and TRBJ2-3 gives the whole variable domain DSGVTQTPKHLITATGQRVTLRCSPRSGDLSVYWYQQSLDQGLQFLIQYYNGEERAKGNILERFSAQQFPDLHSELNLSSLELGDSALYFCASSVIAGTDTQYFGPGTRLTVL.

The V gene is TRBV29-1, the J gene TRBJ2-1; 9 nucleotides align to TRBD1. The V and J ends lost 7 bases and 8 bases, in that order; junction bases with no gene match: 12. Germline assignment: CDR1 SQVTM and CDR2 ANQGSEA. CDR3 length equals 14 residues. DNA of the CDR3: TGCAGCGGGGGGCTGGGGGACAGGGACGATGAGCAGTTCTTC. This codes for CSGGLGDRDDEQFF.

V and J are TRBV7-9 and TRBJ2-1, with D perhaps given as TRBD1 or TRBD2 (5 bases each). The CDR3 extends over 15 amino acids. Germline V CDR1 and CDR2: SEHNR, FQNEAQ (reference sequence). Between the trimmed V and J ends, which lost 5 bases and 6 bases, there was a span of 17 bases. The CDR3 region has the DNA TGTGCCAGCAGCCGGGGCCTTAGGAGTTTCAATGAGCAGTTCTTC. The encoded protein is CASSRGLRSFNEQFF.

The chain links TRBV28 to TRBJ1-2, with a tentative D call TRBD1 (6 bases). CDR1 and CDR2 (germline): MDHEN, SYDVKM. V lost 3 bases to trimming and J lost 5 bases, with 16 bases between them. The CDR3 extends over 15 amino acids. In nucleotides, the CDR3 is TGTGCCAGCAGTTTGGGTCACAGGGACGGTTATGGCTACACCTTC. Translating gives CASSLGHRDGYGYTF.

A few counts support this clone. V usage is TRBV18 and J usage is TRBJ2-1; D is uncertain. The CDR3 sequence is 15 residues long. The V and J ends lost 1 base and 1 base respectively, with 8 bases between them. Germline V CDR1 and CDR2: KGHSH, LQKENI. Here the CDR3 reads CASSPQGRSYNEQFF. Written as DNA, the CDR3 is TGTGCCAGCTCACCACAGGGTCGGTCCTACAATGAGCAGTTCTTC. The complete variable domain, with remaining parts taken from reference TRBV18 and TRBJ2-1, reads NAGVMQNPRHLVRRRGQEARLRCSPMKGHSHVYWYRQLPEEGLKFMVYLQKENIIDESGMPKERFSAEFPKEGPSILRIQQVVRGDSAAYFCASSPQGRSYNEQFFGPGTRLTVL.

The CDR3 loop reads CASCRDTGNTIYF. Here the CDR3 DNA reads TGTGCCAGCTGCAGGGACACTGGAAACACCATATATTTT. The chain carries TRBV2 and TRBJ1-3; a possible D gene is TRBD1 (6 bases). There are 13 residues in the CDR3. Trimming pared 8 bases from V and 2 bases from J, leaving 10 bases between. The germline CDR1 and CDR2 sequences are SNHLY and FYNNEI.

The chain joins TRBV6-1 to TRBJ1-6; no clear D gene. The CDR3 has 10 residues. Germline V gene lookup returns CDR1 MNHNS and CDR2 SASEGT. Trimming stripped 5 bases from V and 10 bases from J, with 3 bases between. The CDR3 spells CASSSSPLHF. CDR3 bases: TGTGCCAGCAGTTCCTCACCCCTCCACTTT.

CDR3 amino acids: CASSLVVGQPQHF. CDR3 nucleotide sequence: TGCGCCAGCAGCTTGGTAGTGGGTCAGCCCCAGCATTTT. V is TRBV5-1 and J is TRBJ1-5; D unresolved. The CDR3 is 13 amino acids. The V end lost 0 bases, the J end lost 6 bases, and 7 bases lay between the germline ends. The germline gives CDR1 SGHRS, CDR2 YFSETQ. Drawing the rest from reference TRBV5-1 and TRBJ1-5, the complete variable domain is KAGVTQTPRYLIKTRGQQVTLSCSPISGHRSVSWYQQTPGQGLQFLFEYFSETQRNKGNFPGRFSGRQFSNSRSEMNVSTLELGDSALYLCASSLVVGQPQHFGDGTRLSIL.

The chain joins TRBV15 to TRBJ2-5, with TRBD2 matching 14 bases. Germline CDR1 reads LNHNV; CDR2 reads YYDKDF (reference sequence). CDR3 length: 18 residues. Trimming took 3 bases from V and 2 from J; bases not matched to a gene: 8. This chain's CDR3 is CATSSPTSGRGKQETQYF. In DNA form, the CDR3 reads TGTGCCACCAGCAGCCCGACTAGCGGGAGGGGGAAACAAGAGACCCAGTACTTC.